This is a list of T cell receptor beta chains from one sample in a study of T-cell memory formation after mild COVID-19. TCRdb analysed the 5' RACE reads with MiXCR anew, one entry per CDR3 protein. The repertoire consists of about 410,000 distinct CDR3 sequences, with about a sixth occurring once and the leading ten covering 20% to 25%. What was sequenced was PBMCs or a T cell subset sorted from them (not recorded which). The receptors come from a man younger than 30 who had mild COVID-19 (a few samples of this study predate the infection). Cell type and time point are not known. Each CDR3 is given with its conserved first and last residue. The order of the fields is CDR3 length, J gene, V gene, CDR3 protein.

length: 12
J: TRBJ2-1
V: TRBV5-4
CDR3: CASWTSGYEQFF

length: 15
J: TRBJ2-5
V: TRBV27
CDR3: CASSLAGRMKETQYF

length: 15
J: TRBJ1-5
V: TRBV4-1
CDR3: CASSQPQGSNQPQHF

length: 10
J: TRBJ2-1
V: TRBV29-1
CDR3: CSVPGNEQFF

length: 14
J: TRBJ1-4
V: TRBV5-1
CDR3: CASSPQGFNEKLFF

length: 15
J: TRBJ2-1
V: TRBV24-1
CDR3: CATSDPGLADNEQFF

length: 14
J: TRBJ1-3
V: TRBV7-2
CDR3: CASSKGNSGNTIYF

length: 14
J: TRBJ2-1
V: TRBV19
CDR3: CASTPTQGYNEQFF

length: 13
J: TRBJ1-1
V: TRBV7-7
CDR3: CASSLGQYTEAFF

length: 16
J: TRBJ2-1
V: TRBV7-6
CDR3: CASSSGVIDRRNEQFF

length: 18
J: TRBJ2-1
V: TRBV6-2/TRBV6-3
CDR3: CASSYSRLAGPPGNEQFF

length: 14
J: TRBJ2-7
V: TRBV18
CDR3: CASSPTLGPYEQYF

length: 15
J: TRBJ2-4
V: TRBV2
CDR3: CASSERTGYRNIQYF

length: 14
J: TRBJ2-1
V: TRBV6-5
CDR3: CASRGQGVYNEQFF

length: 15
J: TRBJ2-1
V: TRBV15
CDR3: CATSSWGSSYNEQFF

length: 16
J: TRBJ2-5
V: TRBV28
CDR3: CASRPTSGGGRETQYF

length: 16
J: TRBJ2-2
V: TRBV29-1
CDR3: CSVEEAAGDYTGELFF

length: 13
J: TRBJ1-6
V: TRBV5-1
CDR3: CASSLSPFSPLHF

length: 15
J: TRBJ2-2
V: TRBV28
CDR3: CASSRTSENTGELFF

length: 15
J: TRBJ1-4
V: TRBV4-2
CDR3: CASSQDGTPNEKLFF

length: 14
J: TRBJ1-1
V: TRBV23-1
CDR3: CASSQSGQGTEAFF

length: 13
J: TRBJ1-2
V: TRBV7-9
CDR3: CASSLESAYGYTF

length: 14
J: TRBJ2-2
V: TRBV6-2/TRBV6-3
CDR3: CASRRDGSTGELFF

length: 16
J: TRBJ1-3
V: TRBV4-3
CDR3: CASSQYSQGPGNTIYF

length: 14
J: TRBJ1-2
V: TRBV18
CDR3: CASSPERGGSGYTF

length: 15
J: TRBJ1-1
V: TRBV5-1
CDR3: CASSLAGILNTEAFF